Listed below are T cell receptor beta chains from one sample, sequenced in a study of control samples from healthy donors and cancer patients. Sequencing used immunoSEQ multiplex PCR; TCRdb keeps in-frame clones, though not all of them. The sample carries 15,000 to 20,000 clones, about 89% recorded once. Material: PBMCs. Every receptor here comes from a man in his 60s with head and neck cancer. The CDR3 runs from the conserved cysteine through the conserved F or W. D genes are given only for firm matches. Some rows have no size entry. The others give once, few or many, or a class for an expanded clone.

D gene	V gene	clone size	J gene	CDR3 protein	CDR3 DNA
TRBD1	TRBV3-1/TRBV3-2	-	TRBJ2-7	CASTPGGYEQYF	TGTGCCAGCACCCCAGGGGGCTACGAGCAGTACTTC
-	TRBV11-2	-	TRBJ1-6	CASSSPGDNSPLHF	TGTGCCAGCAGCTCCCCCGGGGATAATTCACCCCTCCACTTT
-	TRBV3-1/TRBV3-2	once	TRBJ1-6	CASSLLGGRESPLHF	TGTGCCAGCAGCCTCCTGGGGGGGAGGGAATCACCCCTCCACTTT
TRBD2	TRBV6-1	few	TRBJ2-7	CASSEGWTSAYEQYF	TGTGCCAGCAGTGAAGGGTGGACTAGCGCTTACGAGCAGTACTTC
TRBD2	TRBV9	-	TRBJ2-5	CASSVGGGGNQETQYF	TGTGCCAGCAGCGTAGGGGGCGGGGGGAACCAAGAGACCCAGTACTTC
-	TRBV19	-	TRBJ2-3	CASSNLDTQYF	TGTGCCAGTAGTAATCTAGATACGCAGTATTTT
-	TRBV3-1/TRBV3-2	medium-sized	TRBJ2-2	CASSPTAGAPEVGELFF	TGTGCCAGCAGCCCGACTGCCGGGGCCCCCGAGGTCGGGGAGCTGTTTTTT
-	TRBV7-2	few	TRBJ2-7	CASSFSASYEQYF	TGTGCCAGCAGCTTTTCTGCCTCCTACGAGCAGTACTTC
-	TRBV2	-	TRBJ2-7	CASSEGPAYEQYF	TGTGCCAGCAGCGAAGGGCCTGCCTACGAGCAGTACTTC
-	TRBV24-1	once	TRBJ2-3	CATSDPSYTQYF	TGTGCCACCAGTGACCCCAGTTATACGCAGTATTTT
-	TRBV11-2	-	TRBJ2-2	CASSFLGPPGSEDTGELFF	TGTGCCAGCAGCTTCCTAGGCCCCCCAGGGTCGGAAGACACCGGGGAGCTGTTTTTT
TRBD1	TRBV10-3	-	TRBJ2-1	CAISEQGAYEQFF	TGTGCCATCAGTGAACAGGGGGCGTATGAGCAGTTCTTC
-	TRBV6-6	-	TRBJ1-6	CASISGAPPLHF	TGTGCCAGCATTTCAGGGGCGCCACCCCTCCACTTT
TRBD2	TRBV12-5	-	TRBJ2-3	CASGPGLAVELDTQYF	TGTGCTAGTGGACCCGGACTAGCGGTTGAGTTAGATACGCAGTATTTT
-	TRBV5-1	-	TRBJ2-7	CASSPKGLSSYEQYF	TGCGCCAGCAGCCCCAAGGGACTGAGCTCCTACGAGCAGTACTTC
-	TRBV11-1	-	TRBJ2-7	CATGLGPYEQYF	TGTGCCACAGGGCTTGGGCCCTACGAGCAGTACTTC
TRBD1	TRBV7-2	few	TRBJ2-1	CASSLGGQGQTEQFF	TGTGCCAGCAGCTTAGGGGGACAGGGTCAAACTGAGCAGTTCTTC
TRBD1	TRBV4-1	-	TRBJ2-2	CASSPGQGTSTGELFF	TGCGCCAGCAGCCCGGGACAGGGGACATCAACCGGGGAGCTGTTTTTT
-	TRBV29-1	-	TRBJ1-1	CSVDGGLTEAFF	TGCAGCGTTGACGGGGGGCTCACTGAAGCTTTCTTT
TRBD2	TRBV3-1/TRBV3-2	-	TRBJ2-7	CASSQGSGGSYEQYF	TGTGCCAGCAGCCAAGGATCGGGGGGTTCCTACGAGCAGTACTTC
-	TRBV18	-	TRBJ1-1	CASSGQPNTEAFF	TGTGCCAGCTCCGGACAGCCGAACACTGAAGCTTTCTTT
-	TRBV2	once	TRBJ1-2	CARGGDGYTF	TGTGCCAGGGGGGGTGACGGCTACACCTTC